This TCR beta chain is drawn from a study of blood T cell repertoires in COVID-19. Background on the study: Material from acute and convalescent COVID-19 was sourced from the United States, Italy and Spain. T cells, B-cell-depleted T cells, or PBMCs provided the cDNA or gDNA that served as material.

The V gene's germline CDR1 is LNHDA and CDR2 SQIVND (reference sequence). The CDR3 consists of 14 residues. V was pared by 0 bases and J by 9 bases, with 12 bases between. Study processing details: Reference gene primer amplification gave nucleated cell count estimates. This table comes from immunoSEQ multiplex PCR, and its TCRdb copy is limited to in-frame clones, with some not included. V, J and clone size are taken as reported in that table, and D and trimming were inferred from the DNA itself. The sample contains approximately 350,000 clones, about 86% of which appear only once. In this sample, this clone turned up once.

The chain carries TRBV19 and TRBJ2-1; possibly TRBD1 for D (5 bases). The clonotype originates from a man aged 25-45 years with active or convalescent COVID-19. Sequencing used peripheral blood. The CDR3 loop is CASSIDRERGEQFF. CDR3 nucleotides: TGTGCCAGTAGTATAGACAGGGAAAGGGGTGAGCAGTTCTTC.